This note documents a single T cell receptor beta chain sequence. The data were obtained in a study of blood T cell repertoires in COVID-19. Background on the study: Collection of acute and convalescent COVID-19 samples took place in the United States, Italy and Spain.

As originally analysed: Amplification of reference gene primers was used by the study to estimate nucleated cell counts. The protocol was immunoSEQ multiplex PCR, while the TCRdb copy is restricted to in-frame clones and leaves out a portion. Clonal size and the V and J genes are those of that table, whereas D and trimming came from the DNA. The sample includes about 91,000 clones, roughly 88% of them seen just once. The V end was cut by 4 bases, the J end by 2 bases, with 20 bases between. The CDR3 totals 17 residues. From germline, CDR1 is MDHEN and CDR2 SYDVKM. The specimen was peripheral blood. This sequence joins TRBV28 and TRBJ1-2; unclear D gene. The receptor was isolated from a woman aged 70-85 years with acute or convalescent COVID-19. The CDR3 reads CASSSPSLKPQNYGYTF. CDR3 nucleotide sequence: TGTGCCAGCAGTTCCCCCTCCCTTAAACCGCAGAACTATGGCTACACCTTC.